Listed here is a single TCR beta chain. The antigen is unknown. Germline and junction disagree at one end, which may indicate a read error. The PCR made use of 60 Vbeta and 13 Jbeta primers. Per the original methods: An analysis performed later counted about 80 million unique TCR beta chains (roughly 10 million of them shared). Method: immunoSEQ multiplex PCR; TCRdb's copy keeps in-frame clones and lacks some. For V, J and clone size, that table is used; D and trimming come from the DNA. Of under 200,000 clones listed, around 83% were seen once; the top ten hold less than 1%. The sample comes from a study of cytomegalovirus exposure and HLA in healthy donors. Germline CDR1 and CDR2: SEHNR and FQNEAQ (reference sequence). This CDR3 comprises 14 residues. Study-level results: Cytomegalovirus status, reportedly, was diagnosed with high specificity and sensitivity by the classifier. Because they were indistinguishable, some V segments, including TRBV6-2 and TRBV6-3, were excluded.

The source is a girl aged 2 to 10 in good health and CMV-seropositive. Sequencing was performed on PBMCs. This chain links TRBV7-9 with TRBJ1-4; D gene unclear. This CDR3 is CSSSPPGVNEKLFF. The CDR3 bases are TGTTCCAGCAGCCCCCCCGGAGTAAACGAAAAACTGTTTTTT.